Sequencing of this T cell receptor (beta chain) was carried out in a study of T-cell memory formation after mild COVID-19. Whole-study context: Largely, the TCR clusters proved donor specific. General study findings and limits: Cross-reactive memory apparently joined, as some responding clones appeared in pre-infection memory. While clones contracting from day 15 to 85 were balanced between CD4 and CD8, later expanders leaned CD4+.

Germline V gives CDR1 DFQATT, CDR2 SNEGSKA (reference sequence). With 5 bases removed from V and 4 bases from J, the gap between germline ends came to 8 bases. The CDR3 totals 12 residues. Note on this clonotype: Its target is unknown.

TCRdb passed the 5' RACE reads through MiXCR, listing each CDR3 protein once. Of about half a million distinct CDR3 sequences listed, 18% are singletons. The receptor's source is an adult woman who had mild COVID-19 (a few samples of this study predate the infection). Cell type and time point are not known. Sequencing was performed on PBMCs or a T cell subset sorted from them (not recorded which). The chain links TRBV20-1 to TRBJ2-2; D not certain. In DNA, the CDR3 is TGCAGTGCTTCAATTCCCACCGGGGAGCTGTTTTTT. Amino acid sequence: CSASIPTGELFF.